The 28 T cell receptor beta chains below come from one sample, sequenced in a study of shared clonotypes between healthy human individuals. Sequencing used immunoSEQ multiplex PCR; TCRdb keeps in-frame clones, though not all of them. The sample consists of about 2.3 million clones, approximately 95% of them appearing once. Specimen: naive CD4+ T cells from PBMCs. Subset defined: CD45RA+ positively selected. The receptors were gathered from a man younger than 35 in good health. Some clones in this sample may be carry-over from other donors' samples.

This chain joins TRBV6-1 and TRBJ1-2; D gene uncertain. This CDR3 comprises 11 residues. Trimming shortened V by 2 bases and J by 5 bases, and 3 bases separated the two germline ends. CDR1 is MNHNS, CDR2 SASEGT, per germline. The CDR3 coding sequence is TGTGCCAGCAGTGAATTGTATGGCTACACCTTC. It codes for CASSELYGYTF.

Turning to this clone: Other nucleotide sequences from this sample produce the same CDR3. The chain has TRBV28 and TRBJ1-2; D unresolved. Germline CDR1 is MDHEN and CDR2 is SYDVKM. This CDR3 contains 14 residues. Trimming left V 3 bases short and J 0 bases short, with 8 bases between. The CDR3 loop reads CASSFGQANYGYTF. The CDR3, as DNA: TGTGCCAGCAGTTTCGGCCAAGCTAACTATGGCTACACCTTC.

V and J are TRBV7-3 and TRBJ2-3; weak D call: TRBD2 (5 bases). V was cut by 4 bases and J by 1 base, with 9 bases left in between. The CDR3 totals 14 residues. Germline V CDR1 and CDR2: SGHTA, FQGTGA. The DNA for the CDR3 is TGTGCCAGCAGCTCTAGCTATGGCACAGATACGCAGTATTTT. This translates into CASSSSYGTDTQYF.

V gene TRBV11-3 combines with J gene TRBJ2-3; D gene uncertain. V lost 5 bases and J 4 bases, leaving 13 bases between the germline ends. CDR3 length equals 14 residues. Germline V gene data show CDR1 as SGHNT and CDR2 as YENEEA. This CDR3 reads CASSQGSRSDTQYF. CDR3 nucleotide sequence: TGTGCCAGCAGCCAAGGAAGCAGGTCAGATACGCAGTATTTT.

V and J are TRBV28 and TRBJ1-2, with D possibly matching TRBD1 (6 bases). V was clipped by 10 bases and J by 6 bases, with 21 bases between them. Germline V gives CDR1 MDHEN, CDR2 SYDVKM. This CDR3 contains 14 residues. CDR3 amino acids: CATIKGGLVNGYTF. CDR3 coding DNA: TGTGCCACCATAAAGGGGGGGCTGGTAAATGGCTACACCTTC.

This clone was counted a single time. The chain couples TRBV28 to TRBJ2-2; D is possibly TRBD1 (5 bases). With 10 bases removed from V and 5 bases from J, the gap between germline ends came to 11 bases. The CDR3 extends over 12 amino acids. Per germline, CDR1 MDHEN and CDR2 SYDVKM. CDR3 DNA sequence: TGTGCCACCAACCGACAGACCGGGGAGCTGTTTTTT. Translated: CATNRQTGELFF.

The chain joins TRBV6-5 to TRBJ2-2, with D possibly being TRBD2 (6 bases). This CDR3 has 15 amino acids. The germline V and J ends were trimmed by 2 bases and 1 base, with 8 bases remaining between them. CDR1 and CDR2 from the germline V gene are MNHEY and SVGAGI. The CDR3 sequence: CASSYGGKNTGELFF. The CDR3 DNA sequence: TGTGCCAGCAGTTACGGCGGGAAGAACACCGGGGAGCTGTTTTTT.

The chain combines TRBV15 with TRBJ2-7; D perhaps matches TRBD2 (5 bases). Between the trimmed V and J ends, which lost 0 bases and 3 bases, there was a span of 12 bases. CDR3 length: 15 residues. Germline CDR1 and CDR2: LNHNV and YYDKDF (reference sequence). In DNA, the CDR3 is TGTGCCACCAGCAGAGACAGCTCCGACTACTACGAGCAGTACTTC. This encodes CATSRDSSDYYEQYF.

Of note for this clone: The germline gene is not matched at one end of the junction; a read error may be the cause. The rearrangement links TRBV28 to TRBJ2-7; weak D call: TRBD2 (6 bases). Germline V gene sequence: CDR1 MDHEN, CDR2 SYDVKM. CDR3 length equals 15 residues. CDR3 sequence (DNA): TGTGCCAGCAGTTTCGACGTCATCGGGCGGGGCGGATTAGGCTTC. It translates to CASSFDVIGRGGLGF. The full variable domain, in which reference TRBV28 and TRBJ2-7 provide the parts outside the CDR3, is DVKVTQSSRYLVKRTGEKVFLECVQDMDHENMFWYRQDPGLGLRLIYFSYDVKMKEKGDIPEGYSVSREKKERFSLILESASTNQTSMYLCASSFDVIGRGGLGFGPGTRLTVT.

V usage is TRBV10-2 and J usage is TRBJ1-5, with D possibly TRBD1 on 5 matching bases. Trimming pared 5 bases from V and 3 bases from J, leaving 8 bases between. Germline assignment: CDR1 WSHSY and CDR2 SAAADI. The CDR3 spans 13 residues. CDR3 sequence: CASSRQYNQPQHF. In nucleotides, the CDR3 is TGCGCCAGCAGTAGACAGTACAATCAGCCCCAGCATTTT.

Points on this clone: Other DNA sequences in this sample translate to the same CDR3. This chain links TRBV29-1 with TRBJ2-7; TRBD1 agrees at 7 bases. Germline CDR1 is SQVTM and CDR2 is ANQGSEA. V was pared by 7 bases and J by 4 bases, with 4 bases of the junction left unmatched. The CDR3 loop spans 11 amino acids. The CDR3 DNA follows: TGCAGCGGGGGACAGCCTTACGAGCAGTACTTC. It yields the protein CSGGQPYEQYF.

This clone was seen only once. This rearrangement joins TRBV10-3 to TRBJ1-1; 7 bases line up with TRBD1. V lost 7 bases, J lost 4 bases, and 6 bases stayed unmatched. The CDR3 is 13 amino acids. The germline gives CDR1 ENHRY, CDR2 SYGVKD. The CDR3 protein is CAITLTGTTEAFF. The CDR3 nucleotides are TGTGCCATCACCTTGACAGGGACCACTGAAGCTTTCTTT.

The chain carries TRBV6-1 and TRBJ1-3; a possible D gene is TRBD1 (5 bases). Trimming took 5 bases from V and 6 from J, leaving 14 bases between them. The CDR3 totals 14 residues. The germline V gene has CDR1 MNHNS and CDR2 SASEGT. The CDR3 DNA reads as TGTGCCAGCAGTCCGGGGGACTCGATAAACACCATATATTTT. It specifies CASSPGDSINTIYF.

The CDR3 spells CASSRGGAGGAYEQYF. CDR3 sequence (DNA): TGCGCCAGCAGCCGAGGGGGGGCAGGGGGCGCCTACGAGCAGTACTTC. The V call is TRBV4-3, the J call TRBJ2-7; a possible D gene is TRBD1 (8 bases). Trimming removed 4 bases at V and 2 bases at J, with 18 bases between. The CDR3 runs 16 residues. The V gene's germline CDR1 is LGHNA and CDR2 YSLEER.

In DNA, the CDR3 is TGCGCCAGCAGCTTGGCCAGCACCTACAATGAGCAGTTCTTC. It is translated as CASSLASTYNEQFF. The J gene is TRBJ2-1, the V gene TRBV5-1; unclear D gene. Germline CDR1 is SGHRS and CDR2 is YFSETQ. This CDR3 spans 14 amino acids. Trimming stripped 0 bases from V and 2 bases from J, with 6 bases between.

The DNA of the CDR3 is TGTGCCAGCAGCCCTGACCGAGGGAACACTGAAGCTTTCTTT. Its protein product is CASSPDRGNTEAFF. The chain joins TRBV11-2 to TRBJ1-1, with no clear D. The CDR3 length is 14 residues. Germline CDR1 is SGHAT and CDR2 is FQNNGV. Trimming removed 5 bases at V and 1 base at J, with 11 bases between.

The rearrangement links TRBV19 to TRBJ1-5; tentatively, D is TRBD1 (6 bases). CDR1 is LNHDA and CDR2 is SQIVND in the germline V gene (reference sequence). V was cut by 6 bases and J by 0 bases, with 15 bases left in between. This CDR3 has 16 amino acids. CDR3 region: CASSQGQRISNQPQHF. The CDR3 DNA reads TGTGCCAGTAGCCAAGGACAGAGAATTAGCAATCAGCCCCAGCATTTT.

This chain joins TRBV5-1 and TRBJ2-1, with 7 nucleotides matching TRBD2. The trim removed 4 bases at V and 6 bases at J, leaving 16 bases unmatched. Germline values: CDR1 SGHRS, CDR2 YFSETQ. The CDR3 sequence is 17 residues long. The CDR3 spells CASSLHIGLGEANEQFF. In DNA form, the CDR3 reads TGCGCCAGCAGCCTTCACATCGGACTAGGCGAAGCCAATGAGCAGTTCTTC.

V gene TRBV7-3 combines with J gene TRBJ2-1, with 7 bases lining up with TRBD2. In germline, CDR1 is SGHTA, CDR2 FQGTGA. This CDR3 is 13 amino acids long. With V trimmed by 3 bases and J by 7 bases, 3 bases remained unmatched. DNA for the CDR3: TGTGCCAGCAGCTTTCGGCGGGAGAATGAGCAGTTCTTC. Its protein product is CASSFRRENEQFF.

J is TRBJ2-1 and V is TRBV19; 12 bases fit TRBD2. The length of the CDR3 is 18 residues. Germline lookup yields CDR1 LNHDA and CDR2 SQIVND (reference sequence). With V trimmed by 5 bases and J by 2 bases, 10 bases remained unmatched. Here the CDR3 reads CASSLGLAGVRAYNEQFF. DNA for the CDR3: TGTGCCAGTAGTCTGGGACTAGCGGGCGTACGAGCCTACAATGAGCAGTTCTTC.

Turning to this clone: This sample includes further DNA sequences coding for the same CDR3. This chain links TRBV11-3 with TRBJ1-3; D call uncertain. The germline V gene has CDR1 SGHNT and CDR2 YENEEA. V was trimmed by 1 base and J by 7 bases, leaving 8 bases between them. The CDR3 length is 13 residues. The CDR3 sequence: CASSLASGNTIYF. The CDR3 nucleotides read TGTGCCAGCAGCTTAGCGTCCGGGAACACCATATATTTT.

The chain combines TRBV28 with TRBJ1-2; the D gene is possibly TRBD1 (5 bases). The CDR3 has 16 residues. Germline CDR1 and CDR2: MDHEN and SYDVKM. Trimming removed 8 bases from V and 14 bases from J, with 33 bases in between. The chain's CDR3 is CASDAGSTKPTLFWTF. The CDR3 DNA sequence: TGTGCCAGCGATGCAGGGTCGACAAAACCAACCCTTTTTTGGACCTTC.

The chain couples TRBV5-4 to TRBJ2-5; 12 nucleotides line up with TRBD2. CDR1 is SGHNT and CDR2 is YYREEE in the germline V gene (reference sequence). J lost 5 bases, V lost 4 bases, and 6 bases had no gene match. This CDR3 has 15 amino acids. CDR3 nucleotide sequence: TGTGCCAGCAGCCCTAGCGGGAGGGCCCTTGAGACCCAGTACTTC. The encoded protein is CASSPSGRALETQYF.

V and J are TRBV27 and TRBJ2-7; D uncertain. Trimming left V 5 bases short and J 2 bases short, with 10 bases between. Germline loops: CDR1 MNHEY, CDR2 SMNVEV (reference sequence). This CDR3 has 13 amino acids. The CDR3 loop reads CASSPYAAYEQYF. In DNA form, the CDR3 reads TGTGCCAGCAGTCCATATGCAGCCTACGAGCAGTACTTC.

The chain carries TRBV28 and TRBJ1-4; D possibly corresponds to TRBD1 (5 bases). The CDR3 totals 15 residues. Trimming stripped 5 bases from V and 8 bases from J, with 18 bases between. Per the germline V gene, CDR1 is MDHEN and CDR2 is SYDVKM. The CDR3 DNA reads TGTGCCAGCAGTCCTGGGGCCGCGGGTAGGGAAAAACTGTTTTTT. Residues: CASSPGAAGREKLFF.

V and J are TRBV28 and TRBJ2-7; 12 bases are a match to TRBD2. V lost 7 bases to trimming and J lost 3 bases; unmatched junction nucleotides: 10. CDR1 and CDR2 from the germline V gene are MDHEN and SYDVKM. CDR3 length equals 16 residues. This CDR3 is CASTPEGLAGLYEQYF. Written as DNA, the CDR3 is TGTGCCAGCACACCCGAGGGACTAGCGGGTCTCTACGAGCAGTACTTC.

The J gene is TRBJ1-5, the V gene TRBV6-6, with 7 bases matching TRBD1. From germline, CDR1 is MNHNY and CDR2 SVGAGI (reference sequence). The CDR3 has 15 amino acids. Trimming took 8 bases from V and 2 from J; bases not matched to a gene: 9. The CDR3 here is CASRQEGAGNQPQHF. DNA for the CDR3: TGTGCCAGCCGCCAGGAGGGGGCTGGCAATCAGCCCCAGCATTTT.

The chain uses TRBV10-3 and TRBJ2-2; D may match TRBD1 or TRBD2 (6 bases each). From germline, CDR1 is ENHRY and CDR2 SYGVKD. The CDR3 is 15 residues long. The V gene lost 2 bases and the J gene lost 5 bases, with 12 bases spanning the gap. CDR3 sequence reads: CAISERGEKTGELFF. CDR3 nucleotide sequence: TGTGCCATCAGTGAGAGGGGGGAAAAGACCGGGGAGCTGTTTTTT.